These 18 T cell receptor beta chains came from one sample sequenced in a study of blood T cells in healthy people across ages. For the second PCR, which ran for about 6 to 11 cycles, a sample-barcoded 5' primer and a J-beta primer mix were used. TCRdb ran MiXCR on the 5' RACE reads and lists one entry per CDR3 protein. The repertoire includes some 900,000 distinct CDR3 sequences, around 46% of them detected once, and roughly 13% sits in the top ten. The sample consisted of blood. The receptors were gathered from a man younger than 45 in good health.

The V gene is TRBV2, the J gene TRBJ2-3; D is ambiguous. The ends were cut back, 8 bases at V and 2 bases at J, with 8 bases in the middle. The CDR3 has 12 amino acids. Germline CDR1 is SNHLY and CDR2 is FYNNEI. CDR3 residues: CASRAYTDTQYF. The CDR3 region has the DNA TGTGCCAGCCGGGCCTACACAGATACGCAGTATTTT.

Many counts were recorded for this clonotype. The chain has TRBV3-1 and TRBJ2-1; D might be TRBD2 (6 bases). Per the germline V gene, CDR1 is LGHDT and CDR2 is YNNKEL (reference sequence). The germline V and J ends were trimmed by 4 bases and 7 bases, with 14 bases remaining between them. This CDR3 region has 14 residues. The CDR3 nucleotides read TGTGCCAGCAGCCGGGGGACTGCTCAGAATGAGCAGTTCTTC. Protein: CASSRGTAQNEQFF.

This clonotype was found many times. CDR3 sequence reads: CASSPSGTGESYGYTF. CDR3 DNA sequence: TGCGCCAGCAGCCCCTCCGGGACAGGGGAAAGCTATGGCTACACCTTC. The chain recombines TRBV4-3 with TRBJ1-2; 10 positions match TRBD1. CDR1 LGHNA and CDR2 YSLEER come from the germline V gene. The CDR3 totals 16 residues. V lost 4 bases to trimming and J lost 4 bases; unmatched junction nucleotides: 9.

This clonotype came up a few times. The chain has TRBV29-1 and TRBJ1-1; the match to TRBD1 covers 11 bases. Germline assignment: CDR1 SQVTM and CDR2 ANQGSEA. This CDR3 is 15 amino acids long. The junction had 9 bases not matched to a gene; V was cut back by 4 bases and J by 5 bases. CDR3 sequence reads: CSVGPEGQGETEAFF. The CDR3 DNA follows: TGCAGCGTTGGCCCCGAGGGACAGGGGGAAACTGAAGCTTTCTTT.

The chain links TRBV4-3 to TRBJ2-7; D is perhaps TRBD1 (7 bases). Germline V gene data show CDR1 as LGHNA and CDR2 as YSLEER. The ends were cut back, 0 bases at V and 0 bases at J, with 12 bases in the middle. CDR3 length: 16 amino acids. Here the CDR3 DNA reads TGCGCCAGCAGCCAAGATCAGGGGGGTCTCTCCTACGAGCAGTACTTC. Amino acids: CASSQDQGGLSYEQYF.

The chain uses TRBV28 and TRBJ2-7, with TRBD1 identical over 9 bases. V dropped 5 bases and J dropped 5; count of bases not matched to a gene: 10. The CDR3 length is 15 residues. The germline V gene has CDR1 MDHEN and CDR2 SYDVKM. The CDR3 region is CASSTAGTGRNEQYF. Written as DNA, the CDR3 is TGTGCCAGCAGTACAGCCGGGACAGGGCGTAACGAGCAGTACTTC.

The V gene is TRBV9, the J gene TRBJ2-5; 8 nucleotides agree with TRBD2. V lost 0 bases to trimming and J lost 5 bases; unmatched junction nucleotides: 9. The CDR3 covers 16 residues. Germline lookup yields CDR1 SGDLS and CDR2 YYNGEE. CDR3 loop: CASSVAGRGGLETQYF. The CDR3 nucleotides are TGTGCCAGCAGCGTAGCTGGTCGCGGGGGGTTGGAGACCCAGTACTTC.

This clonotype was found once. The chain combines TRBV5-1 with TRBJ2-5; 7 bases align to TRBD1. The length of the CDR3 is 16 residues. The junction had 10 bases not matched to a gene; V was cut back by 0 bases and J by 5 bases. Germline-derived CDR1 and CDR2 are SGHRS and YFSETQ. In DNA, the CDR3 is TGCGCCAGCAGCTTGGAATTCAGGGGGTCGGGGGAGACCCAGTACTTC. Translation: CASSLEFRGSGETQYF.

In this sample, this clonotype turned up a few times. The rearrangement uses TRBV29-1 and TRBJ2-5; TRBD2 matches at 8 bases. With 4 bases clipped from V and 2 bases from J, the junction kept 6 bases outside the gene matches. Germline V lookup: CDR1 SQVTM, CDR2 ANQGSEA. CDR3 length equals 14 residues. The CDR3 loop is CSVGAGEIQETQYF. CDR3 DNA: TGCAGCGTTGGAGCGGGGGAGATACAAGAGACCCAGTACTTC.

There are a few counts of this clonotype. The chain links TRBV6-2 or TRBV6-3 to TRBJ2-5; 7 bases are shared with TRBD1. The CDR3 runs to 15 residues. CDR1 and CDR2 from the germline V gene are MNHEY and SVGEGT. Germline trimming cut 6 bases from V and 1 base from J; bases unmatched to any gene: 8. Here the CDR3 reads CASSLAGTVQETQYF. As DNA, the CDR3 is TGTGCCAGCAGCCTTGCCGGGACAGTCCAAGAGACCCAGTACTTC.

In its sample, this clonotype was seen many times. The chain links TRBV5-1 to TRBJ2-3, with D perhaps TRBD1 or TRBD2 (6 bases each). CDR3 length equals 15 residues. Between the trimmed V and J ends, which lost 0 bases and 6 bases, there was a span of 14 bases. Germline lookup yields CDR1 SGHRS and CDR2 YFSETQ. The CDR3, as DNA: TGCGCCAGCAGCTTGGGGGGGGCCGATTCCGATACGCAGTATTTT. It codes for CASSLGGADSDTQYF. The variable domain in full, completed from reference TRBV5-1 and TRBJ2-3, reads KAGVTQTPRYLIKTRGQQVTLSCSPISGHRSVSWYQQTPGQGLQFLFEYFSETQRNKGNFPGRFSGRQFSNSRSEMNVSTLELGDSALYLCASSLGGADSDTQYFGPGTRLTVL.

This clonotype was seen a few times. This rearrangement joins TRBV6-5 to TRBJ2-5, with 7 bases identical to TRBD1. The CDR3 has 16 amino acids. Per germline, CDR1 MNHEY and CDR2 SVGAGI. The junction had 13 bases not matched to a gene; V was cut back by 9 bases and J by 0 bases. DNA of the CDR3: TGTGCCAGATTCCCGGTTCAGGGACAGAACCAAGAGACCCAGTACTTC. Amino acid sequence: CARFPVQGQNQETQYF.

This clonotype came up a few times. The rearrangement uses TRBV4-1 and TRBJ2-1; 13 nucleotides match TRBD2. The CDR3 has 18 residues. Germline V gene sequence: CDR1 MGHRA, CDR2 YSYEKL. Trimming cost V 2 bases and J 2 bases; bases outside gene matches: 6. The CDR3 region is CASSQTGTSGVAYNEQFF. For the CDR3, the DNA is TGCGCCAGCAGCCAAACCGGGACTAGCGGGGTGGCCTACAATGAGCAGTTCTTC.

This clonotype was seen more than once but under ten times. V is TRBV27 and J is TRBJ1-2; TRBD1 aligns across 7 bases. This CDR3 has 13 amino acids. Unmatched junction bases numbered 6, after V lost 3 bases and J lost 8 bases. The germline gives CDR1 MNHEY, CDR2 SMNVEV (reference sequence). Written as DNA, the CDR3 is TGTGCCAGCAGTTTTACAGGGGCTGGCGGCTACACCTTC. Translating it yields CASSFTGAGGYTF.

CDR3 in amino acids: CASSSALNPYEQYF. The CDR3 coding sequence is TGTGCCAGCAGCTCCGCGCTAAATCCCTACGAGCAGTACTTC. The chain recombines TRBV7-9 with TRBJ2-7, with D uncertain. CDR3 size: 14 residues. The germline V gene has CDR1 SEHNR and CDR2 FQNEAQ (reference sequence). V dropped 4 bases and J dropped 2 bases, with 12 bases sitting between them.

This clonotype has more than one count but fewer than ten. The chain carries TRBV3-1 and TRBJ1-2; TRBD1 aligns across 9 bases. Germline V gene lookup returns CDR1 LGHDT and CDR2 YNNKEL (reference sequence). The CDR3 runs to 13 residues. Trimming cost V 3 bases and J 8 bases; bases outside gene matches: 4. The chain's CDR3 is CASSHDRGGGYTF. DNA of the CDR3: TGTGCCAGCAGCCACGACAGGGGGGGAGGCTACACCTTC.

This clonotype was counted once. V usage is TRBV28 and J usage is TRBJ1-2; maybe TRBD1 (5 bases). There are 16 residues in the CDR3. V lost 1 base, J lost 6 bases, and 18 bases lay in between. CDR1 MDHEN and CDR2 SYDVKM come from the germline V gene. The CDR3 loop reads CASSLYSRAGNDGYTF. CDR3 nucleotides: TGTGCCAGCAGTTTATACTCTCGGGCAGGGAATGATGGCTACACCTTC.

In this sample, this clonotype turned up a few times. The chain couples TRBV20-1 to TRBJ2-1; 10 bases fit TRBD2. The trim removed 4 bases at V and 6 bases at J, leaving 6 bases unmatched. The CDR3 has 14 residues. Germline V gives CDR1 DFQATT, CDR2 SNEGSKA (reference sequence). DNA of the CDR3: TGCAGTGCTACTAGCGGGGGTTCTATCAATGAGCAGTTCTTC. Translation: CSATSGGSINEQFF.